Many counts were recorded for the clone carrying this T cell receptor (beta chain). Its antigen is not identified. Stable Graves' hyperthyroidism meant no ophthalmopathy progression within 18 months. Diagnoses used clinical symptoms, serum thyroxine and TRAb, thyroid ultrasound and orbital computed tomography. Amplified regions were TCR beta CDR3 sequences from RNA transcripts. RT-PCR in the first round (using the HTBI primer set) targeted the TCR CDR3. TCRdb recomputed calls from the multiplex PCR reads with MiXCR, one row per CDR3 protein. Of fewer than 900,000 distinct CDR3 sequences detected, about 15% appear once; the ten largest clones hold 8.4%. These data originate in a study of T cells in Graves' hyperthyroidism and ophthalmopathy. General study results and limits: Most expanded thyroid clonotypes above 0.001 recurred in blood.

This CDR3 spans 14 amino acids. In germline, CDR1 is PRHDT, CDR2 FYEKMQ (reference sequence). The junction had 4 bases not matched to a gene; V was cut back by 4 bases and J by 5 bases. V is TRBV13 and J is TRBJ2-7, with 11 bases fitting TRBD1. The sequencing sample was made of blood. This TCR was recovered from a man between 18 and 29 years old with Graves' hyperthyroidism. This CDR3 is CASSSGQGDHEQYF. Written as DNA, the CDR3 is TGTGCCAGCAGCTCGGGACAGGGGGACCACGAGCAGTACTTC.